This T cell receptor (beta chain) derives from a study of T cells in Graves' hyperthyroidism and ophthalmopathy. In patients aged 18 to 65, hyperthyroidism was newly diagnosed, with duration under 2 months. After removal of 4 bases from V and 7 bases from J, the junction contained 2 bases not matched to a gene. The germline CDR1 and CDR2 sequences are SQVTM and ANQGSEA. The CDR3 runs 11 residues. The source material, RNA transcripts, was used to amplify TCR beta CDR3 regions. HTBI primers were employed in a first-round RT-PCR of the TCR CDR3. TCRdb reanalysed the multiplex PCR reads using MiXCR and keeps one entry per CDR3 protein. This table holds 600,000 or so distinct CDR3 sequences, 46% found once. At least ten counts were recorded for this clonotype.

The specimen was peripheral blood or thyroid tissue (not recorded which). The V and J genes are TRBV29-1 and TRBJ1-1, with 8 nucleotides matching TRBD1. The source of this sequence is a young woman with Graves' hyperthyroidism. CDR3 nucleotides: TGCAGCGTTGGGACAGGGCATGAAGCTTTCTTT. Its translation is CSVGTGHEAFF.